This TCR beta chain was recovered during a study of shared clonotypes between healthy human individuals. On this clone: Its cognate antigen is unknown.

V shed 3 bases and J shed 12 bases, with 7 bases lying between them. The germline gives CDR1 SGHTS, CDR2 YDEGEE. The CDR3 spans 10 residues. Broader study findings: Only blood underwent sampling, and tissue repertoires likely differ.

Repertoires were generated with immunoSEQ multiplex PCR, while TCRdb's copy carries only in-frame clones and drops some. The repertoire holds approximately 510,000 clones, with approximately 85% as singletons. This chain links TRBV5-8 with TRBJ2-1, with no clear D. The source of this sequence is a middle-aged woman in good health. Some clones in this sample may be carry-over from other donors' samples. The sample was PBMCs. The CDR3 loop reads CASSWVWQFF. CDR3 in DNA: TGTGCCAGCAGCTGGGTGTGGCAGTTCTTC.